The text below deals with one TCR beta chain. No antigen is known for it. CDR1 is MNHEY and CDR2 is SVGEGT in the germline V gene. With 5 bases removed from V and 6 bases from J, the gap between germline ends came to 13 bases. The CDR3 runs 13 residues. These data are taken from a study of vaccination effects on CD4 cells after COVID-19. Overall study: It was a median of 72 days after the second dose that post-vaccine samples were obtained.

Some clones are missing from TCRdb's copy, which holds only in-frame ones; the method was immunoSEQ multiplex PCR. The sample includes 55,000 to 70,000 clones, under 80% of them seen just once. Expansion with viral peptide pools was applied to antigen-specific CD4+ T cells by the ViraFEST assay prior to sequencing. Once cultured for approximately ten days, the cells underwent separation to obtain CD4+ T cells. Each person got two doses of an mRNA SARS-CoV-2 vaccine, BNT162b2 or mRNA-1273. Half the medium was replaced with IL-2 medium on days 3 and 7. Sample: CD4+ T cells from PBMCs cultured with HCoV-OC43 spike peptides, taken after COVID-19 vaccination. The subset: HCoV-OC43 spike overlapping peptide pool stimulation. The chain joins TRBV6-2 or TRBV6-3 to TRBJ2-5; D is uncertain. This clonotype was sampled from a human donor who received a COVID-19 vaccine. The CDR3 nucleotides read TGTGCCAGCAGTGTCCCGCTTGTACAGACCCAGTACTTC. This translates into CASSVPLVQTQYF.